What follows is one T cell receptor beta chain and its context. The target antigen is unknown. The CDR3 extends over 13 amino acids. Trimming took off 7 bases at V and 6 bases at J, with 12 bases between the two ends. CDR1 is LGHNT and CDR2 is FRNRAP in the germline V gene. Data came from immunoSEQ multiplex PCR; TCRdb stores just in-frame clones and leaves some out. The table lists 850,000 to 1,200,000 clones, 65% to 75% of them singletons, with approximately 1.5% in the top ten. The record originates from a study of shared clonotypes between healthy human individuals. Notes on the study in general: The represented genetic and exposure-history diversity was limited by the small number of donors. When naive CD4 clonotypes were compared across a handful of donors, around 5% were shared.

Sequenced sample: memory CD4+ T cells sorted from blood. Subset denoted: CD45RA-negative fraction. This chain uses TRBV12-5 with TRBJ2-2, with D uncertain. This receptor was identified in a man younger than 30 in good health. CDR3 nucleotides: TGTGCTAGTGCCTCCGGAGAGGCCGGGGAGCTGTTTTTT. Translated, it gives CASASGEAGELFF.